The 9 T cell receptor beta chains listed next were all sequenced from one sample in a study of breast tumors, draining lymph nodes, adjacent tissues. From the multiplex PCR reads, TCRdb called clonotypes with MiXCR, one entry per CDR3 protein. The sample consists of approximately 7,600 distinct CDR3 sequences, nearly 75% of them appearing once. The sample was tumor-adjacent breast tissue. Receptors originate from a female donor with breast cancer. Some clones in this sample may be carry-over from other donors' samples.

This rearrangement joins TRBV20-1 to TRBJ1-1, with 11 bases that match TRBD1. After removal of 6 bases from V and 5 bases from J, the junction contained 11 bases not matched to a gene. This CDR3 is built from 15 residues. CDR1 and CDR2 from the germline V gene are DFQATT and SNEGSKA (reference sequence). CDR3 sequence reads: CSARDRGIISTEAFF. DNA for the CDR3: TGCAGTGCCCGGGACAGGGGGATAATTAGTACTGAAGCTTTCTTT.

The CDR3 sequence is CASSLYSQSTYEQYF. The CDR3 nucleotides are TGTGCCAGCAGCTTATACAGCCAATCCACCTACGAGCAGTACTTC. The rearrangement links TRBV7-2 to TRBJ2-7; D gene unclear. The germline V gene encodes CDR1 SGHTA and CDR2 FQGNSA. The CDR3 runs 15 residues. Trimming removed 2 bases from V and 2 bases from J, with 13 bases in between.

This clonotype was recorded many times. Possible read error: a much larger clone is one base away. The rearrangement joins TRBV7-9 to TRBJ1-2; TRBD1 agrees at 7 bases. This CDR3 spans 14 amino acids. Per the germline V gene, CDR1 is SEHNR and CDR2 is FQNEAQ (reference sequence). Trimming cost V 5 bases and J 7 bases; bases outside gene matches: 10. The CDR3 is CASSIDQGVGGYTF. The CDR3 DNA is TGTGCCAGCAGCATTGATCAGGGGGTGGGTGGCTACACCTTC.

Turning to this clonotype: The junction departs from the called germline gene at one end, perhaps through a read error. The chain employs TRBV7-7 and TRBJ2-1, with D tentatively TRBD1 (5 bases). Germline V gene sequence: CDR1 SSHAT, CDR2 FNYEAQ (reference sequence). CDR3 length: 15 residues. The CDR3 spells CASSLDPGSYNEQFF. In DNA, the CDR3 is TGTGCTAGCAGCTTAGACCCAGGGTCCTACAATGAGCAGTTCTTC.

This clonotype was recorded only once. This chain connects TRBV6-4 to TRBJ2-7; D is ambiguous. The CDR3 is 13 residues long. V lost 4 bases, J lost 2 bases, and 9 bases lay in between. Germline V lookup: CDR1 MRHNA, CDR2 SNTAGT. The CDR3 DNA reads TGTGCCAGCAGTGGGTCAAAGGCCTACGAGCAGTACTTC. Amino acid sequence: CASSGSKAYEQYF.

In its sample, this clonotype was seen once. V is TRBV20-1 and J is TRBJ1-6, with no clear D. In germline, CDR1 is DFQATT, CDR2 SNEGSKA (reference sequence). The germline V and J ends were trimmed by 6 bases and 2 bases, with 14 bases remaining between them. The CDR3 is 15 amino acids. Written as DNA, the CDR3 is TGCAGTGCCACCCGTCGGGAGGCCTATAATTCACCCCTCCACTTT. The encoded protein is CSATRREAYNSPLHF.

The chain carries TRBV6-4 and TRBJ1-4, with 9 nucleotides matching TRBD1. The J segment lost 8 bases and the V segment lost 3 bases, leaving 4 bases of the junction unmatched. CDR1 MRHNA and CDR2 SNTAGT come from the germline V gene. The CDR3 is 14 amino acids. In nucleotides, the CDR3 is TGTGCCAGCAGTGATAGGACAGGGGAGGAAAAACTGTTTTTT. Translating gives CASSDRTGEEKLFF.

This clonotype was picked up one time. V is TRBV2 and J is TRBJ2-5; D remains ambiguous. Per the germline V gene, CDR1 is SNHLY and CDR2 is FYNNEI. Deletions cut 6 bases from V and 6 bases from J, with 8 bases between. CDR3 length: 11 amino acids. In DNA, the CDR3 is TGTGCCAGCAGGGTTTTACAGACCCAGTACTTC. Protein product: CASRVLQTQYF.

The V call is TRBV20-1, the J call TRBJ2-7; 10 bases are a match to TRBD1. Per germline, CDR1 DFQATT and CDR2 SNEGSKA (reference sequence). The CDR3 has 14 amino acids. V lost 3 bases and J lost 2; bases outside the gene matches: 4. CDR3 DNA sequence: TGCAGTGCTAGTAGGGGACAGGGGCCCTACGAGCAGTACTTC. It codes for CSASRGQGPYEQYF.